This passage covers 32 T cell receptor beta chains from one sample sequenced in a study of blood T cell repertoires in COVID-19. Generated by immunoSEQ multiplex PCR, the TCRdb table keeps only in-frame clones and is missing some. The sample includes 98,000 or so clones, over 80% of them seen just once. Sequenced input: peripheral blood. Receptors were obtained from a man in his fifties or sixties with acute or convalescent COVID-19.

The rearrangement joins TRBV6-5 to TRBJ2-1; tentative D call: TRBD2 (5 bases). Germline loops: CDR1 MNHEY, CDR2 SVGAGI. Trimming cost V 6 bases and J 0 bases, with 12 bases left between them. The CDR3 consists of 15 residues. The CDR3 nucleotides are TGTGCCAGCAGCACCGGGATAACCTCCTACAATGAGCAGTTCTTC. Its translation is CASSTGITSYNEQFF.

The J gene is TRBJ2-7, the V gene TRBV5-8; D uncertain. The CDR3 runs 15 residues. The germline V gene has CDR1 SGHTS and CDR2 YDEGEE. V was shortened by 4 bases and J by 3 bases, with 17 bases between the two germline ends. The CDR3 loop is CASSPGGGGFYEQYF. In DNA, the CDR3 is TGTGCCAGCAGCCCGGGTGGCGGTGGGTTCTACGAGCAGTACTTC.

This rearrangement joins TRBV5-6 to TRBJ1-6, with D maybe TRBD1 (5 bases). CDR3 length: 14 amino acids. V lost 0 bases to trimming and J lost 10 bases, with 11 bases between them. Germline lookup yields CDR1 SGHDT and CDR2 YYEEEE. The chain's CDR3 is CASSLGQGKSPLHF. CDR3 coding DNA: TGTGCCAGCAGCTTGGGGCAGGGAAAATCACCCCTCCACTTT.

The chain is built from TRBV18 and TRBJ2-1, with a tentative D call TRBD2 (5 bases). The CDR3 has 13 amino acids. The V end lost 2 bases, the J end lost 5 bases, and 7 bases lay between the germline ends. Germline values: CDR1 KGHSH, CDR2 LQKENI. CDR3: CASSPGRDNEQFF. The CDR3 bases are TGTGCCAGCTCACCAGGGCGGGACAATGAGCAGTTCTTC.

This rearrangement joins TRBV12-5 to TRBJ2-3, with a weak D call TRBD2 (5 bases). This CDR3 has 17 amino acids. With 5 bases removed from V and 0 bases from J, the gap between germline ends came to 18 bases. CDR1 is LGHNT, CDR2 FRNRAP, per germline. DNA for the CDR3: TGTGCTAGTGGTCGGGGTCTGGCGGTGTCTAGCACAGATACGCAGTATTTT. This encodes CASGRGLAVSSTDTQYF.

This clone has just one count. V and J are TRBV7-3 and TRBJ1-2; 12 bases are a match to TRBD1. V lost 6 bases and J lost 1; bases outside the gene matches: 6. This CDR3 contains 16 residues. The germline gives CDR1 SGHTA, CDR2 FQGTGA. The CDR3 DNA reads as TGTGCCAGCAGTTCGGGACAGGGGGCGCGTAACTATGGCTACACCTTC. This gives the protein CASSSGQGARNYGYTF.

The rearrangement links TRBV3-1 (or the pseudogene TRBV3-2) to TRBJ2-2, with D uncertain. V was clipped by 4 bases and J by 1 base, with 10 bases between them. Germline V lookup: CDR1 LGHDT, CDR2 YNNKEL (reference sequence). This CDR3 contains 15 residues. The CDR3 nucleotides read TGTGCCAGCAGCCCTCGTAGCCTGAACACCGGGGAGCTGTTTTTT. Protein sequence: CASSPRSLNTGELFF.

The rearrangement links TRBV9 to TRBJ2-5; maybe TRBD1 (5 bases). CDR3 length: 14 residues. The V end was cut by 3 bases, the J end by 5 bases, with 14 bases between. Germline V gene data show CDR1 as SGDLS and CDR2 as YYNGEE. The CDR3 DNA follows: TGTGCCAGCAGCGCAGCGAAAGGGGTGGAGACCCAGTACTTC. This translates into CASSAAKGVETQYF.

The chain links TRBV6-6 to TRBJ2-7; 12 nucleotides agree with TRBD1. The V gene end was trimmed by 5 bases and the J gene end by 7 bases; junction bases not matched to a gene: 18. Per germline, CDR1 MNHNY and CDR2 SVGAGI (reference sequence). The CDR3 has 18 amino acids. CDR3 in DNA: TGTGCCAGCAGTCTCCGACCCCTCCTGGGACAGGGGGCGATTGAGCAGTACTTC. This gives the protein CASSLRPLLGQGAIEQYF.

This clone showed up just a few times. The V call is TRBV24-1, the J call TRBJ1-2; 8 nucleotides match TRBD1. Germline values: CDR1 KGHDR, CDR2 SFDVKD. The CDR3 loop spans 14 amino acids. The V gene end was trimmed by 6 bases and the J gene end by 4 bases; junction bases not matched to a gene: 6. The CDR3 reads CATSRGTGLYGYTF. In DNA form, the CDR3 reads TGTGCCACCAGTCGAGGGACAGGCCTCTATGGCTACACCTTC.

The J gene is TRBJ2-3, the V gene TRBV11-2; tentatively, D is TRBD2 (6 bases). The CDR3 loop spans 15 amino acids. The V gene lost 4 bases and the J gene lost 6 bases, with 17 bases spanning the gap. CDR1 and CDR2 (germline): SGHAT, FQNNGV. CDR3 bases: TGTGCCAGCAGCTCAAGAGGCGGGATAGACGATACGCAGTATTTT. Translation gives CASSSRGGIDDTQYF.

The chain joins TRBV28 to TRBJ1-5, with a possible D match to TRBD1 (6 bases). This CDR3 comprises 17 residues. V dropped 5 bases and J dropped 0 bases, with 17 bases sitting between them. The germline V gene has CDR1 MDHEN and CDR2 SYDVKM. This CDR3 reads CASSQTGLRDSNQPQHF. CDR3 nucleotides: TGTGCCAGCAGTCAAACAGGGCTTAGGGATAGCAATCAGCCCCAGCATTTT. The whole variable domain, filled in from reference TRBV28 and TRBJ1-5, reads DVKVTQSSRYLVKRTGEKVFLECVQDMDHENMFWYRQDPGLGLRLIYFSYDVKMKEKGDIPEGYSVSREKKERFSLILESASTNQTSMYLCASSQTGLRDSNQPQHFGDGTRLSIL.

This rearrangement joins TRBV5-6 to TRBJ2-6; 7 positions match TRBD1. Germline trimming cut 5 bases from V and 3 bases from J; bases unmatched to any gene: 2. CDR3 length: 14 amino acids. Germline CDR1 SGHDT, CDR2 YYEEEE. CDR3 loop: CASSSGGGANVLTF. The CDR3 nucleotides read TGTGCCAGCAGTTCAGGGGGTGGGGCCAACGTCCTGACTTTC.

The chain combines TRBV30 with TRBJ2-7, with a possible D match to TRBD2 (6 bases). Per the germline V gene, CDR1 is GTSNPN and CDR2 is SVGIG (reference sequence). The ends were cut back, 8 bases at V and 2 bases at J, with 16 bases in the middle. CDR3 length equals 13 residues. CDR3 in DNA: TGTGCCATGATAGCGGATAACGCCTACGAGCAGTACTTC. Protein product: CAMIADNAYEQYF.

The chain uses TRBV7-9 and TRBJ2-7; possible D gene TRBD2, 6 bases. Germline V CDR1 and CDR2: SEHNR, FQNEAQ (reference sequence). The CDR3 covers 16 residues. Trimming pared 5 bases from V and 0 bases from J, leaving 17 bases between. Here the CDR3 reads CASSGLGAGSSYEQYF. CDR3 coding DNA: TGTGCCAGCAGCGGTCTCGGGGCGGGGAGCTCCTACGAGCAGTACTTC. Based on the CDR3 plus reference TRBV7-9 and TRBJ2-7, the full variable domain is DTGVSQNPRHKITKRGQNVTFRCDPISEHNRLYWYRQTLGQGPEFLTYFQNEAQLEKSRLLSDRFSAERPKGSFSTLEIQRTEQGDSAMYLCASSGLGAGSSYEQYFGPGTRLTVT.

J is TRBJ1-5 and V is TRBV15; D unresolved. The V and J ends lost 0 bases and 2 bases respectively, with 8 bases between them. Germline V CDR1 and CDR2: LNHNV, YYDKDF (reference sequence). This CDR3 spans 15 amino acids. The CDR3 protein is CATSRDNRGNQPQHF. Here the CDR3 DNA reads TGTGCCACCAGCAGAGATAACCGGGGCAATCAGCCCCAGCATTTT.

The J gene is TRBJ2-5, the V gene TRBV6-5; maybe TRBD2 (5 bases). Trimming took 6 bases from V and 5 from J, leaving 16 bases between them. CDR3 size: 14 residues. Germline V gives CDR1 MNHEY, CDR2 SVGAGI. In DNA form, the CDR3 reads TGTGCCAGCAGCTCGGGGAAGGGCGGGGAGACCCAGTACTTC. Its translation is CASSSGKGGETQYF.

The chain is built from TRBV4-1 and TRBJ2-3, with unresolved D. CDR1 and CDR2 from the germline V gene are MGHRA and YSYEKL. V was cut by 1 base and J by 4 bases, with 15 bases left in between. CDR3 length: 16 residues. CDR3 loop: CASSQVPPPSADTQYF. CDR3 in DNA: TGCGCCAGCAGCCAAGTTCCCCCTCCTTCGGCAGATACGCAGTATTTT.

The V call is TRBV15, the J call TRBJ2-2, with TRBD2 matching over 7 bases. The J segment lost 3 bases and the V segment lost 0 bases, leaving 10 bases of the junction unmatched. Germline loops: CDR1 LNHNV, CDR2 YYDKDF (reference sequence). The length of the CDR3 is 18 residues. The CDR3 protein is CATSRDSSGTTYTGELFF. For the CDR3, the DNA is TGTGCCACCAGCAGAGATTCCTCCGGGACTACCTACACCGGGGAGCTGTTTTTT. The full variable domain, its missing parts supplied by reference TRBV15 and TRBJ2-2, is DAMVIQNPRYQVTQFGKPVTLSCSQTLNHNVMYWYQQKSSQAPKLLFHYYDKDFNNEADTPDNFQSRRPNTSFCFLDIRSPGLGDTAMYLCATSRDSSGTTYTGELFFGEGSRLTVL.

The CDR3 spells CASSPSMWGVNEQFF. The DNA for the CDR3 is TGTGCCAGCAGCCCCTCTATGTGGGGGGTCAATGAGCAGTTCTTC. The V and J genes are TRBV27 and TRBJ2-1; maybe TRBD2 (6 bases). CDR1 and CDR2 (germline): MNHEY, SMNVEV (reference sequence). The CDR3 length is 15 residues. V lost 6 bases and J 6 bases, leaving 18 bases between the germline ends.

V usage is TRBV11-3 and J usage is TRBJ1-1, with D tentatively TRBD1 (5 bases). The CDR3 runs 14 residues. Germline CDR1 reads SGHNT; CDR2 reads YENEEA. Trimming removed 5 bases at V and 4 bases at J, with 14 bases between. The CDR3 sequence: CASSRGRWGTEAFF. The CDR3 bases are TGTGCCAGCAGCCGGGGGAGATGGGGCACTGAAGCTTTCTTT.

Written as DNA, the CDR3 is TGTGCCAGTAGGCCTAACAGAAGGATAGATTCACCCCTCCACTTT. This sequence encodes CASRPNRRIDSPLHF. This chain uses TRBV19 with TRBJ1-6, with unresolved D. Germline values: CDR1 LNHDA, CDR2 SQIVND (reference sequence). The CDR3 extends over 15 amino acids. Trimming shortened V by 6 bases and J by 8 bases, and 17 bases separated the two germline ends.

The chain recombines TRBV2 with TRBJ1-3; 7 bases are shared with TRBD1. Per germline, CDR1 SNHLY and CDR2 FYNNEI. The length of the CDR3 is 14 residues. After removal of 7 bases from V and 4 bases from J, the junction contained 7 bases not matched to a gene. CDR3 DNA sequence: TGTGCCAGCAAGGGGGCGAAGTCGGGAAACACCATATATTTT. Residues: CASKGAKSGNTIYF.

The chain has TRBV2 and TRBJ1-3; 7 bases align to TRBD1. After removal of 8 bases from V and 4 bases from J, the junction contained 5 bases not matched to a gene. CDR1 and CDR2 (germline): SNHLY, FYNNEI. The CDR3 is 13 residues long. CDR3 DNA: TGTGCCAGCTCGACAGGGATCGGAAACACCATATATTTT. Amino acid sequence: CASSTGIGNTIYF.

J is TRBJ1-1 and V is TRBV24-1, with a tentative D call TRBD1 (6 bases). CDR1 and CDR2 (germline): KGHDR, SFDVKD. The ends were cut back, 5 bases at V and 12 bases at J, with 15 bases in the middle. The CDR3 consists of 12 residues. The CDR3 is CATSGGGADTFF. The CDR3 region has the DNA TGTGCCACCAGTGGAGGGGGGGCAGACACTTTCTTT.

This chain uses TRBV28 with TRBJ1-5; D uncertain. Germline V gene sequence: CDR1 MDHEN, CDR2 SYDVKM. The CDR3 length is 14 residues. Trimming cost V 2 bases and J 5 bases, with 10 bases left between them. CDR3 loop: CASSLQALYQPQHF. Here the CDR3 DNA reads TGTGCCAGCAGTTTACAAGCCCTCTATCAGCCCCAGCATTTT.

V usage is TRBV7-2 and J usage is TRBJ2-6, with a weak D call TRBD2 (5 bases). Deletions cut 5 bases from V and 0 bases from J, with 14 bases between. Germline CDR1 is SGHTA and CDR2 is FQGNSA. This CDR3 has 17 residues. CDR3 amino acids: CASSKSLGSSGANVLTF. The CDR3 DNA follows: TGTGCCAGCAGCAAAAGTTTGGGGAGCTCTGGGGCCAACGTCCTGACTTTC.

This clone was seen only a few times. This chain connects TRBV24-1 to TRBJ2-7; the D gene is possibly TRBD2 (7 bases). V was shortened by 9 bases and J by 0 bases, with 20 bases between the two germline ends. In germline, CDR1 is KGHDR, CDR2 SFDVKD. This CDR3 region has 16 residues. The CDR3 sequence is CATDPGGGLISYEQYF. The CDR3 coding sequence is TGTGCCACCGATCCTGGCGGGGGCCTGATCTCCTACGAGCAGTACTTC.

This clone was seen only once. V gene TRBV5-1 combines with J gene TRBJ2-1; D not resolved. The CDR3 has 12 residues. Per germline, CDR1 SGHRS and CDR2 YFSETQ. V gave up 4 bases and J gave up 3 bases, with 5 bases separating them. For the CDR3, the DNA is TGCGCCAGCAGCCGCGACTACAATGAGCAGTTCTTC. Protein: CASSRDYNEQFF.

The CDR3 is CAWSRMNTEAFF. CDR3 DNA: TGTGCCTGGAGCAGAATGAACACTGAAGCTTTCTTT. This rearrangement joins TRBV30 to TRBJ1-1; D call uncertain. This CDR3 spans 12 amino acids. Trimming took off 3 bases at V and 0 bases at J, with 5 bases between the two ends. Germline V gene data show CDR1 as GTSNPN and CDR2 as SVGIG (reference sequence).

The chain uses TRBV5-5 and TRBJ2-1; tentatively, D is TRBD1 (6 bases). Looked up from germline, CDR1 is SGHKS and CDR2 is YYEKEE (reference sequence). The CDR3 runs 18 residues. Trimming shortened V by 3 bases and J by 5 bases, and 24 bases separated the two germline ends. In DNA form, the CDR3 reads TGTGCCAGCAGCTCCTCCACTATAGGACAGCGGATTCACAATGAGCAGTTCTTC. It translates to CASSSSTIGQRIHNEQFF.

The chain employs TRBV12-3 or TRBV12-4 and TRBJ2-7; possibly TRBD2 for D (5 bases). CDR3 length: 11 residues. V was cut by 8 bases and J by 1 base, with 6 bases left in between. CDR3 sequence reads: CASAGSYEQYF. Here the CDR3 DNA reads TGTGCCAGCGCGGGTTCCTACGAGCAGTACTTC.